The 10 T cell receptor beta chains presented below share a single source sample, sequenced in a study of metastatic and nonmetastatic thyroid tumors. Through MiXCR, TCRdb re-clonotyped the PCR reads. Of some 30,000 clones in the sample, around a fifth are singletons; the top ten hold 8%. Thyroid surgery was performed in patients who had received no treatment beforehand. Material for sequencing was blood. The receptor source for this set is a female donor with papillary thyroid cancer or a benign thyroid nodule (not recorded which). Some clones in this sample may be carry-over from other donors' samples.

This clone was recorded at least ten times. This chain uses TRBV3-1 with TRBJ2-2; 7 bases line up with TRBD2. The CDR3 runs to 14 residues. Germline lookup yields CDR1 LGHDT and CDR2 YNNKEL (reference sequence). Trimming at V came to 4 bases and at J to 5 bases, leaving 4 bases not matched to a gene. The CDR3, as DNA: TGTGCCAGCAGCCGGGACGGGAGGACCGGGGAGCTGTTTTTT. Translating it yields CASSRDGRTGELFF.

At least ten counts were recorded for this clone. The rearrangement links TRBV7-9 to TRBJ1-3; D remains ambiguous. The CDR3 has 13 amino acids. From germline, CDR1 is SEHNR and CDR2 FQNEAQ (reference sequence). V was pared by 7 bases and J by 0 bases, with 7 bases between. Here the CDR3 reads CASMGGSGNTIYF. CDR3 sequence (DNA): TGTGCCAGCATGGGAGGCTCTGGAAACACCATATATTTT.

This clone was found many times. The chain employs TRBV19 and TRBJ2-1; 7 bases align to TRBD2. The ends lost 6 bases at V and 7 bases at J; junction bases unmatched: 9. Germline CDR1 is LNHDA and CDR2 is SQIVND (reference sequence). The CDR3 totals 14 residues. The CDR3 protein is CASRGGRERNEQFF. CDR3 coding DNA: TGTGCCAGTAGGGGAGGGAGGGAGAGGAATGAGCAGTTCTTC.

To note about this clone: One end of the junction does not line up with germline, which may come from a read error. V usage is TRBV29-1 and J usage is TRBJ2-1; D tentatively fits TRBD1 or TRBD2 (6 bases each). The germline V gene encodes CDR1 SQVTM and CDR2 ANQGSEA. CDR3 length: 14 amino acids. As DNA, the CDR3 is TGCAGCGTTGGGGACTCACAGGGATGGAATGAGCATTTCTTC. This codes for CSVGDSQGWNEHFF.

Concerning this clone: An end of the junction differs from the germline gene, which may be a read error. In DNA, the CDR3 is TGTGCCAACAGTGACGGGGAGTCAGATACGCAGTATTTT. It translates to CANSDGESDTQYF. The J gene is TRBJ2-3, the V gene TRBV6-4; D perhaps matches TRBD2 (5 bases). CDR1 MRHNA and CDR2 SNTAGT come from the germline V gene. The CDR3 loop spans 13 amino acids.

The chain joins TRBV25-1 to TRBJ1-6; D not certain. The CDR3 extends over 13 amino acids. Germline V gene lookup returns CDR1 MGHDK and CDR2 SYGVNS. V lost 1 base and J lost 7, with 5 bases in between. CDR3 bases: TGTGCCAGCAGTGAATGGCAGAATTCACCCCTCCACTTT. It is translated as CASSEWQNSPLHF.

This CDR3 reads CASSPGLAGPTGELFF. The CDR3 region has the DNA TGCGCCAGCAGCCCCGGACTAGCGGGACCCACCGGGGAGCTGTTTTTT. V is TRBV4-1 and J is TRBJ2-2, with 12 bases matching TRBD2. Trimming cost V 4 bases and J 4 bases; bases outside gene matches: 4. The germline CDR1 and CDR2 sequences are MGHRA and YSYEKL. The CDR3 covers 16 residues.

In its sample, this clone was seen many times. The chain has TRBV12-3 or TRBV12-4 and TRBJ2-2, with 8 bases fitting TRBD1. V gave up 10 bases and J gave up 6 bases; unmatched junction bases: 16. The CDR3 runs to 16 residues. For the CDR3, the DNA is TGTGCCATCACTCAGTTCGGGACAGGATTTTCCGGGGAGCTGTTTTTT. Translation: CAITQFGTGFSGELFF.

On this clone itself: One junction end does not reproduce the germline sequence, and a read error may be involved. The chain employs TRBV6-1 and TRBJ2-2; D is perhaps TRBD1 (6 bases). CDR3 length equals 13 residues. Per the germline V gene, CDR1 is MNHNS and CDR2 is SASEGT. This chain's CDR3 is CASSVGDTGKLFF. CDR3 sequence (DNA): TGTGCCAGCAGTGTCGGGGACACCGGGAAGCTGTTTTTT.

This clone was seen many times. The chain uses TRBV20-1 and TRBJ1-1; 8 nucleotides align to TRBD1. CDR1 is DFQATT and CDR2 is SNEGSKA in the germline V gene (reference sequence). The CDR3 is 14 residues long. The V gene end was trimmed by 6 bases and the J gene end by 1 base; junction bases not matched to a gene: 7. CDR3 residues: CSASRGLGNTEAFF. Here the CDR3 DNA reads TGCAGTGCCTCCAGGGGGCTCGGGAACACTGAAGCTTTCTTT.